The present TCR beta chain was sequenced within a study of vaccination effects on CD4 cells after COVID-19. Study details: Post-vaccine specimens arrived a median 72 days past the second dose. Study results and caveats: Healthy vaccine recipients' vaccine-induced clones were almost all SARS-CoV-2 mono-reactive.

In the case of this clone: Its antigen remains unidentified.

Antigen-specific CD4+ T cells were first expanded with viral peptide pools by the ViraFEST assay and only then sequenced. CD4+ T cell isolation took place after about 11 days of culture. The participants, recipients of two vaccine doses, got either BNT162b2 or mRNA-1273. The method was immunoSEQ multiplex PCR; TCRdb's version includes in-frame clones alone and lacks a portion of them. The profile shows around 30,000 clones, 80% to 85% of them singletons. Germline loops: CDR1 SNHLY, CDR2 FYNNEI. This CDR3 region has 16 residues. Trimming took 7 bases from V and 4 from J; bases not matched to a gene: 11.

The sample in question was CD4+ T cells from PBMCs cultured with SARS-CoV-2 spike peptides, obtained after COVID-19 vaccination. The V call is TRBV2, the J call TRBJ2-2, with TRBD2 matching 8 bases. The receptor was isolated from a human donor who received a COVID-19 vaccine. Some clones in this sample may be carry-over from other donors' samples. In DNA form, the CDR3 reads TGTGCCAGCACCGAGATCGGGGGGGGAAGCACCGGGGAGCTGTTTTTT. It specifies CASTEIGGGSTGELFF.